Following are 22 T cell receptor beta chains from one sample sequenced in a study of cytomegalovirus exposure and HLA in healthy donors. A multiplex PCR was run with 60 Vbeta primers and 13 Jbeta primers. Sequencing was performed with immunoSEQ multiplex PCR; in TCRdb, only in-frame clones are kept and a portion is missing. Of under 150,000 clones in the sample, 70% to 90% are singletons; the top ten hold around 1.7%. Material for sequencing was PBMCs. These receptors were collected from a boy aged 10-17 years in good health and CMV-seronegative.

The chain recombines TRBV19 with TRBJ2-1; 7 bases match TRBD1. The CDR3 is made up of 15 amino acids. The ends lost 6 bases at V and 5 bases at J; junction bases unmatched: 10. Germline V CDR1 and CDR2: LNHDA, SQIVND (reference sequence). The CDR3 DNA reads TGTGCCAGTAGGATACGGACAGGTCGTGACAATGAGCAGTTCTTC. Its translation: CASRIRTGRDNEQFF.

The CDR3 region has the DNA TGTGCCAGCAGCTTAGGTCCGATTGGAGGGAGAGCCAAAAACATTCAGTACTTC. It specifies CASSLGPIGGRAKNIQYF. This rearrangement joins TRBV7-6 to TRBJ2-4; TRBD2 is a possible D gene (6 bases). CDR1 and CDR2 from the germline V gene are SGHVS and FNYEAQ. The CDR3 loop spans 18 amino acids. V was cut by 1 base and J by 0 bases, with 16 bases left in between.

This clone has more than one count but fewer than ten. The chain links TRBV6-6 to TRBJ1-1; D is uncertain. CDR1 is MNHNY and CDR2 is SVGAGI in the germline V gene (reference sequence). This CDR3 is built from 13 residues. V was clipped by 0 bases and J by 4 bases, with 6 bases between them. CDR3 sequence (DNA): TGTGCCAGCAGTTACTCGGCAGGCACTGAAGCTTTCTTT. It codes for CASSYSAGTEAFF.

The chain has TRBV6-6 and TRBJ2-5; D gene unclear. Trimming removed 4 bases at V and 1 base at J, with 7 bases between. Germline V gives CDR1 MNHNY, CDR2 SVGAGI (reference sequence). This CDR3 has 13 residues. The CDR3 sequence is CASSSLPQETQYF. The CDR3 nucleotides read TGTGCCAGCAGTTCACTGCCCCAAGAGACCCAGTACTTC.

This clone was seen once. This chain uses TRBV4-2 with TRBJ2-3, with 7 bases matching TRBD1. This CDR3 region has 16 residues. V lost 3 bases to trimming and J lost 0 bases; unmatched junction nucleotides: 6. CDR1 is LGHNA and CDR2 is YNFKEQ in the germline V gene. The CDR3 bases are TGTGCCAGCAGCCAGAGGGGGCCAGGGAGCACAGATACGCAGTATTTT. Its translation: CASSQRGPGSTDTQYF.

This clone has only a few counts. This sequence joins TRBV29-1 and TRBJ1-1; the D is unclear. Germline V gives CDR1 SQVTM, CDR2 ANQGSEA. The CDR3 covers 11 residues. V gave up 5 bases and J gave up 9 bases, with 13 bases separating them. The CDR3 DNA is TGCAGCGTTCCGTCAAGCCCCAAAGCTTTCTTT. As protein: CSVPSSPKAFF.

This chain joins TRBV5-4 and TRBJ2-2, with 12 bases lining up with TRBD1. The V gene's germline CDR1 is SGHNT and CDR2 YYREEE (reference sequence). This CDR3 comprises 18 residues. The trim removed 5 bases at V and 5 bases at J, leaving 13 bases unmatched. DNA of the CDR3: TGTGCCAGCAGTTACGGGGGGACGGGACAGGGGGCGACCGGGGAGCTGTTTTTT. Translating gives CASSYGGTGQGATGELFF.

The chain is built from TRBV4-3 and TRBJ2-7; 7 bases line up with TRBD2. Germline CDR1 is LGHNA and CDR2 is YSLEER. The CDR3 extends over 15 amino acids. The trim removed 0 bases at V and 9 bases at J, leaving 11 bases unmatched. The CDR3 reads CASSQDLAGMGGQYF. CDR3 DNA: TGCGCCAGCAGCCAAGATTTAGCGGGCATGGGGGGGCAGTACTTC.

This clone was picked up a small number of times. This sequence joins TRBV6-1 and TRBJ2-5, with D hard to call. The CDR3 extends over 14 amino acids. Looked up from germline, CDR1 is MNHNS and CDR2 is SASEGT. Trimming left V 2 bases short and J 2 bases short, with 9 bases between. CDR3 DNA: TGTGCCAGCAGTGAAATGTTTAGACAAGAGACCCAGTACTTC. This codes for CASSEMFRQETQYF.

This rearrangement joins TRBV7-3 to TRBJ2-5, with a possible D match to TRBD2 (6 bases). The V and J ends lost 3 bases and 5 bases respectively, with 10 bases between them. Germline lookup yields CDR1 SGHTA and CDR2 FQGTGA. The CDR3 runs to 13 residues. This chain's CDR3 is CASSFGSSETQYF. CDR3 DNA sequence: TGTGCCAGCAGCTTCGGGAGTTCGGAGACCCAGTACTTC.

V is TRBV13 and J is TRBJ2-1; D might be TRBD2 (6 bases). Germline V lookup: CDR1 PRHDT, CDR2 FYEKMQ (reference sequence). The CDR3 spans 13 residues. V lost 3 bases and J lost 6, with 9 bases in between. CDR3 nucleotides: TGTGCCAGCAGCTTCGGCGGGGTCAATGAGCAGTTCTTC. It is translated as CASSFGGVNEQFF.

CDR3 bases: TGCAGCGTTGAAGATCGGTGGGGGGGCTTAGTTGGCTACACCTTC. Its translation: CSVEDRWGGLVGYTF. This chain links TRBV29-1 with TRBJ1-2; maybe TRBD1 (6 bases). The CDR3 loop spans 15 amino acids. The ends were cut back, 0 bases at V and 7 bases at J, with 18 bases in the middle. The V gene's germline CDR1 is SQVTM and CDR2 ANQGSEA.

The rearrangement links TRBV11-3 to TRBJ1-6; D is perhaps TRBD1 (5 bases). V lost 5 bases and J lost 6, with 17 bases in between. Germline V gene sequence: CDR1 SGHNT, CDR2 YENEEA. This CDR3 spans 16 amino acids. Here the CDR3 DNA reads TGTGCCAGCAGCCGACGACAGAGTCGTCGTAATTCACCCCTCCACTTT. It codes for CASSRRQSRRNSPLHF.

V is TRBV5-6 and J is TRBJ1-1; 8 bases fit TRBD1. Per germline, CDR1 SGHDT and CDR2 YYEEEE. The CDR3 runs to 16 residues. The V segment lost 2 bases and the J segment 3 bases; nucleotides outside the gene matches: 9. CDR3 bases: TGTGCCAGCAGCTTACCCGACAGGGGACTTTACACTGAAGCTTTCTTT. This sequence encodes CASSLPDRGLYTEAFF.

This clone showed up just once. This chain joins TRBV19 and TRBJ2-7; no reliable D call. CDR1 LNHDA and CDR2 SQIVND come from the germline V gene (reference sequence). CDR3 length equals 16 residues. The V and J ends lost 5 bases and 2 bases respectively, with 19 bases between them. For the CDR3, the DNA is TGTGCCAGTAGTGCAGGTACCCCAGGTTTTCCCTACGAGCAGTACTTC. Translating it yields CASSAGTPGFPYEQYF.

The chain has TRBV7-3 and TRBJ1-1; a possible D gene is TRBD1 (5 bases). The germline V gene encodes CDR1 SGHTA and CDR2 FQGTGA. The V end was cut by 5 bases, the J end by 2 bases, with 9 bases between. The CDR3 sequence is 13 residues long. CDR3 DNA: TGTGCCAGCAGCGTGCAGGGTAACACTGAAGCTTTCTTT. As protein: CASSVQGNTEAFF.

V is TRBV7-9 and J is TRBJ1-1; a weak D match, TRBD1 (5 bases). The CDR3 has 16 amino acids. Germline V gene data show CDR1 as SEHNR and CDR2 as FQNEAQ (reference sequence). Trimming removed 5 bases from V and 1 base from J, with 17 bases in between. For the CDR3, the DNA is TGTGCCAGCAGCACAAATTTTTGGGGGGGGAACACTGAAGCTTTCTTT. This gives the protein CASSTNFWGGNTEAFF.

This clone appeared a single time. The CDR3 region is CASSPGTGTAKKFF. The DNA of the CDR3 is TGTGCCAGCAGCCCCGGGACAGGAACGGCCAAGAAGTTCTTC. The V gene is TRBV27, the J gene TRBJ2-1; 8 nucleotides line up with TRBD1. The germline V gene encodes CDR1 MNHEY and CDR2 SMNVEV (reference sequence). With 6 bases clipped from V and 14 bases from J, the junction kept 15 bases outside the gene matches. This CDR3 is 14 amino acids long.

This clone was picked up one time. The gene calls are TRBV4-3 and TRBJ2-4; maybe TRBD1 (6 bases). The CDR3 extends over 15 amino acids. Trimming removed 1 base at V and 2 bases at J, with 9 bases between. Germline CDR1 and CDR2: LGHNA and YSLEER. The CDR3: CASSQGTGPKNIQYF. CDR3 coding DNA: TGCGCCAGCAGCCAAGGAACAGGGCCCAAAAACATTCAGTACTTC.

This clone was picked up one time. This CDR3 is CSASGTGSYEQYF. The CDR3 DNA sequence: TGCAGCGCCTCCGGGACAGGCTCGTACGAGCAGTACTTC. The chain is built from TRBV29-1 and TRBJ2-5; TRBD1 agrees at 8 bases. The better agreement between TRBJ2-7 and the DNA end casts doubt on the J call. The CDR3 totals 13 residues. Germline V gene sequence: CDR1 SQVTM, CDR2 ANQGSEA.

V is TRBV10-3 and J is TRBJ2-2, with TRBD2 as a possible D gene (5 bases). This CDR3 is built from 14 residues. Trimming removed 4 bases at V and 4 bases at J, with 10 bases between. Germline values: CDR1 ENHRY, CDR2 SYGVKD. CDR3 coding DNA: TGTGCCATCAGTGGGAGCGGACCCACCGGGGAGCTGTTTTTT. Protein sequence: CAISGSGPTGELFF.

The chain links TRBV15 to TRBJ1-1; TRBD1 agrees at 10 bases. Germline V gene data show CDR1 as LNHNV and CDR2 as YYDKDF (reference sequence). This CDR3 contains 17 residues. V lost 0 bases to trimming and J lost 2 bases; unmatched junction nucleotides: 6. For the CDR3, the DNA is TGTGCCACCAGCAGAGAAGGACAGGGGGTAGTAAACACTGAAGCTTTCTTT. It encodes CATSREGQGVVNTEAFF.